This T cell receptor beta chain was recorded in a study of shared clonotypes between healthy human individuals. CDR1 and CDR2 from the germline V gene are SNHLY and FYNNEI. The V end was cut by 6 bases, the J end by 1 base, with 14 bases between. CDR3 length: 15 amino acids. Findings and caveats of the study: Compared with clonotypes that all four donors shared, non-shared clonotypes had lower generation probabilities.

Researchers ran the assay at a deep level. The table came from immunoSEQ multiplex PCR; TCRdb's copy has only in-frame clones and leaves some out. The sample contains approximately 2.5 million clones, roughly 93% of which appear only once. Remarks on this clone: The antigen remains unidentified.

This clonotype was sampled from a man aged 18 to 30 in good health. Some clones in this sample may be carry-over from other donors' samples. Sequenced sample: naive CD4+ T cells from PBMCs. Described subset: CD45RA+ positively selected. The chain links TRBV2 to TRBJ2-3; maybe TRBD2 (6 bases). CDR3 in amino acids: CASSVEGLGTDTQYF. For the CDR3, the DNA is TGTGCCAGCAGCGTGGAGGGGTTAGGCACAGATACGCAGTATTTT.